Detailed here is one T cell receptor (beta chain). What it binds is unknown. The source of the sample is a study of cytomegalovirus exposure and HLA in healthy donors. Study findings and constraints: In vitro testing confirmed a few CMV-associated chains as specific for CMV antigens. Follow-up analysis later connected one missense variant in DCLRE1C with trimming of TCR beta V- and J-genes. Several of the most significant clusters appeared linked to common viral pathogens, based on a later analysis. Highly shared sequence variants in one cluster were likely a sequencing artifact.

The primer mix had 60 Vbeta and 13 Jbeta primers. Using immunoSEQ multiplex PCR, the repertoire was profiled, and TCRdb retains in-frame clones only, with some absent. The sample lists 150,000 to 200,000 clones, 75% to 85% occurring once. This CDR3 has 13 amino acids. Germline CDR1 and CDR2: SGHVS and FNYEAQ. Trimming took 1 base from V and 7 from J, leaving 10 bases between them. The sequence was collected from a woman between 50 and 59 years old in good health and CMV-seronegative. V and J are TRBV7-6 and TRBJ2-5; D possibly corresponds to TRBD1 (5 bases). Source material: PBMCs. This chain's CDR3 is CASSLEGEGTQYF. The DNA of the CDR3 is TGTGCCAGCAGCTTAGAAGGGGAAGGGACCCAGTACTTC.